This entry features one TCR beta chain sequence. Germline lookup yields CDR1 MDHEN and CDR2 SYDVKM. CDR3 length: 13 residues. The ends were cut back, 4 bases at V and 4 bases at J, with 11 bases in the middle. The assay was immunoSEQ multiplex PCR, and TCRdb's table has in-frame clones only and misses some. The data hold around 45,000 clones, with around 92% observed a single time. The source of the sample is a study of T cell changes during pregnancy in multiple sclerosis. Here the sequenced sample was CD4+ T cells from peripheral blood mononuclear cells, taken in the second trimester of pregnancy. The V gene is TRBV28, the J gene TRBJ2-7; possibly TRBD1 for D (5 bases). This sequence originates from a female donor in good health, enrolled as a control in a pregnancy study. The CDR3 nucleotides are TGTGCCAGCAGTTGGGGCAATGGTTACGAGCAGTACTTC. Its translation is CASSWGNGYEQYF.